The present TCR beta chain was sequenced within a study of cytomegalovirus exposure and HLA in healthy donors. The study, taken as a whole, reports: Analysis performed later showed TCR beta chains linked to HLA being more clonally expanded than equally common others. Specificity for CMV antigens was confirmed in vitro for a few of the CMV-associated chains.

Points on this clone: Antigen: not known.

CDR1 and CDR2 from the germline V gene are SGHNT and YYREEE (reference sequence). With 0 bases removed from V and 2 bases from J, the gap between germline ends came to 19 bases. The CDR3 spans 18 residues. The PCR contained 60 Vbeta and 13 Jbeta primers. Using immunoSEQ multiplex PCR, the repertoire was profiled, and TCRdb retains in-frame clones only, with some absent. Of fewer than 120,000 clones detected, over 60% appear once; the ten largest clones hold roughly 13%. Sequenced: PBMCs. The chain recombines TRBV5-4 with TRBJ2-3; D ambiguous. The receptor was isolated from a man aged 25-45 years in good health and CMV-seropositive. CDR3 amino acids: CASSLVGRPWANTDTQYF. CDR3 DNA sequence: TGTGCCAGCAGCTTGGTCGGCAGGCCCTGGGCTAACACAGATACGCAGTATTTT.